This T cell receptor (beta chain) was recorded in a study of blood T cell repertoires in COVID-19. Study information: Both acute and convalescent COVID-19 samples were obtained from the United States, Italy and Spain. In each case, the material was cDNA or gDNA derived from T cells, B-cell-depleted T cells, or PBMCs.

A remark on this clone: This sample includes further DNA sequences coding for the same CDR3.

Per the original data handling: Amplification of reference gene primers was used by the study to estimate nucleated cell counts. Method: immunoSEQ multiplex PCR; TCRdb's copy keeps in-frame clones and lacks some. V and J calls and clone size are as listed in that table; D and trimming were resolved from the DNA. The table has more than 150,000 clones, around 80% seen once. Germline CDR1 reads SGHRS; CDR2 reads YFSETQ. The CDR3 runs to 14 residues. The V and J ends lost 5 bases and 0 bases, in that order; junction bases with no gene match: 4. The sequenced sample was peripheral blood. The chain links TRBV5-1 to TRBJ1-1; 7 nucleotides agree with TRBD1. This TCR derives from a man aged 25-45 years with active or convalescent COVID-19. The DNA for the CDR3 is TGCGCCAGCAGTCGCACAGGGGTGAACACTGAAGCTTTCTTT. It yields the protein CASSRTGVNTEAFF. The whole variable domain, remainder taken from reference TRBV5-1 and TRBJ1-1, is KAGVTQTPRYLIKTRGQQVTLSCSPISGHRSVSWYQQTPGQGLQFLFEYFSETQRNKGNFPGRFSGRQFSNSRSEMNVSTLELGDSALYLCASSRTGVNTEAFFGQGTRLTVV.